This T cell receptor (beta chain) was sequenced in a study of OX40 agonist ivuxolimab in advanced cancers. Assay used: immunoSEQ multiplex PCR; TCRdb lists only in-frame clones, some missing. The sample includes fewer than 200,000 clones, around 94% of them seen just once. Germline values: CDR1 SGHVS, CDR2 FNYEAQ. CDR3 size: 17 residues. Trimming cost V 2 bases and J 2 bases; bases outside gene matches: 8. Specimen: CD4+ or CD8+ T cells sorted from blood, collected in a trial of the OX40 agonist ivuxolimab. This receptor was identified in an adult with an advanced solid tumor such as melanoma, head and neck, liver or kidney cancer. The rearrangement joins TRBV7-6 to TRBJ2-5, with 10 bases aligning to TRBD2. The CDR3, as DNA: TGTGCCAGCAGCTTATCCAGTGGACTAGCGGCACAAGAGACCCAGTACTTC. Translating gives CASSLSSGLAAQETQYF.